This record concerns one T cell receptor beta chain sequence. Its antigen is unknown. The table came from immunoSEQ multiplex PCR; TCRdb's copy has only in-frame clones and leaves some out. The profile shows roughly 120,000 clones, about 62% of them singletons. The data originate from a study of shared clonotypes between healthy human individuals. Study observations and caveats: Rarefaction showed that sequencing of sorted subsets was incomplete (despite large depth).

Trimming shortened V by 9 bases and J by 0 bases, and 14 bases separated the two germline ends. The germline V gene encodes CDR1 LNHNV and CDR2 YYDKDF (reference sequence). This CDR3 region has 14 residues. The sequence came from a woman in her twenties or thirties in good health. The chain carries TRBV15 and TRBJ2-5; D call uncertain. Material: memory CD8+ T cells sorted from blood. The sample's subset: CD45RO+ cells pooled with CCR7-negative TemRA cells. CDR3 nucleotide sequence: TGTGCCACGTCATCCCGAGACAACCAAGAGACCCAGTACTTC. It specifies CATSSRDNQETQYF.